The 8 T cell receptor beta chains given below trace back to one sample, sequenced in a study of blood T cell repertoires in COVID-19. Only in-frame clones appear in the TCRdb table, and some are missing; sequencing was by immunoSEQ multiplex PCR. The table shows around 300,000 clones, with roughly 88% occurring only once. The sample was PBMCs or T cells enriched from blood (not recorded which). These receptors were obtained from a woman aged 30 to 39 who had recovered from COVID-19.

This clone was detected once. The chain has TRBV29-1 and TRBJ1-1; D gene uncertain. CDR1 SQVTM and CDR2 ANQGSEA come from the germline V gene. V was shortened by 6 bases and J by 4 bases, with 15 bases between the two germline ends. The CDR3 sequence is 13 residues long. The CDR3 reads CSVQSGLITEAFF. Written as DNA, the CDR3 is TGCAGCGTGCAAAGCGGCCTGATCACTGAAGCTTTCTTT.

This chain uses TRBV3-1 (or the pseudogene TRBV3-2) with TRBJ1-5; D is uncertain. The V and J ends lost 0 bases and 7 bases respectively, with 13 bases between them. The CDR3 extends over 15 amino acids. CDR1 is LGHDT, CDR2 YNNKEL, per germline (reference sequence). This chain's CDR3 is CASSQDPDPYQPQHF. The CDR3 coding sequence is TGTGCCAGCAGCCAAGATCCAGATCCGTACCAGCCCCAGCATTTT.

The chain's CDR3 is CASSLVASEQYF. DNA of the CDR3: TGTGCCAGCAGCTTAGTAGCATCCGAGCAGTACTTC. This chain links TRBV7-6 with TRBJ2-7; D remains unclear. The CDR3 spans 12 residues. The germline CDR1 and CDR2 sequences are SGHVS and FNYEAQ. Deletions cut 1 base from V and 6 bases from J, with 7 bases between.

CDR3 residues: CSAPRSGGLTDTQYF. DNA of the CDR3: TGCAGCGCTCCGAGGAGCGGGGGCCTGACAGATACGCAGTATTTT. The chain combines TRBV29-1 with TRBJ2-3; 8 bases match TRBD2. Germline V gene lookup returns CDR1 SQVTM and CDR2 ANQGSEA. The CDR3 spans 15 residues. V lost 7 bases, J lost 3 bases, and 12 bases stayed unmatched.

J is TRBJ2-5 and V is TRBV5-1; possibly TRBD2 for D (8 bases). The germline V gene has CDR1 SGHRS and CDR2 YFSETQ. The CDR3 extends over 20 amino acids. The V end was cut by 0 bases, the J end by 2 bases, with 26 bases between. The CDR3 DNA follows: TGCGCCAGCAGCTTGGCACAGGGGCGAAGCGGGAGCTTGGGGCAAGAGACCCAGTACTTC. It encodes CASSLAQGRSGSLGQETQYF.

This chain connects TRBV7-2 to TRBJ1-1; a weak D match, TRBD1 (6 bases). This CDR3 comprises 14 residues. The ends were cut back, 1 base at V and 1 base at J, with 7 bases in the middle. CDR1 is SGHTA, CDR2 FQGNSA, per germline. The DNA for the CDR3 is TGTGCCAGCAGCTTAGGCAGGGGGAACACTGAAGCTTTCTTT. It encodes CASSLGRGNTEAFF.

This sequence joins TRBV28 and TRBJ1-6; D not certain. V lost 7 bases and J lost 8, with 15 bases in between. Germline lookup yields CDR1 MDHEN and CDR2 SYDVKM. The CDR3 runs 14 residues. CDR3: CASTLAVADSPLHF. The CDR3 DNA is TGTGCCAGCACCCTCGCGGTCGCCGATTCACCCCTCCACTTT.

With respect to this clone: Other DNA sequences in the same sample also yield this CDR3. The V gene is TRBV9, the J gene TRBJ1-2; a weak D match, TRBD1 (5 bases). Germline V gives CDR1 SGDLS, CDR2 YYNGEE. CDR3 length equals 12 residues. V was shortened by 2 bases and J by 7 bases, with 9 bases between the two germline ends. CDR3 region: CASSVLGGGYTF. The CDR3 nucleotides read TGTGCCAGCAGCGTGCTGGGGGGTGGCTACACCTTC.